The 14 T cell receptor beta chains below all came from one sample that was sequenced in a study of cytomegalovirus exposure and HLA in healthy donors. PCR was performed using 60 Vbeta and 13 Jbeta primers. The table came from immunoSEQ multiplex PCR; TCRdb's copy has only in-frame clones and leaves some out. The data contain 85,000 to 95,000 clones, approximately 80% of them singletons. Specimen: PBMCs. The source is a man younger than 40 in good health and CMV-seropositive.

The chain recombines TRBV5-1 with TRBJ2-7; D may be TRBD1 (6 bases). The CDR3 has 14 residues. The germline CDR1 and CDR2 sequences are SGHRS and YFSETQ. V lost 4 bases and J lost 4, with 15 bases in between. The CDR3 region has the DNA TGCGCCAGCAGCCTAGGACAGACTTGGTACGAGCAGTACGTC. Residues: CASSLGQTWYEQYV.

The chain joins TRBV5-1 to TRBJ1-3; no reliable D call. The length of the CDR3 is 15 residues. Germline CDR1 is SGHRS and CDR2 is YFSETQ. V gave up 0 bases and J gave up 3 bases, with 10 bases separating them. CDR3 sequence (DNA): TGCGCCAGCAGCTTGGACCCGGCGGGTGGAAACACCATATATTTT. Its protein is CASSLDPAGGNTIYF.

Only one count was recorded for this clone. The chain uses TRBV4-2 and TRBJ2-2; a possible D gene is TRBD2 (6 bases). The CDR3 totals 15 residues. The V end lost 2 bases, the J end lost 5 bases, and 12 bases lay between the germline ends. CDR1 LGHNA and CDR2 YNFKEQ come from the germline V gene. CDR3 DNA sequence: TGTGCCAGCAGCCAAAGGCGACTAGAGACCGGGGAGCTGTTTTTT. This codes for CASSQRRLETGELFF.

The V gene is TRBV11-2, the J gene TRBJ2-7; TRBD1 matches 9 bases. Germline lookup yields CDR1 SGHAT and CDR2 FQNNGV. This CDR3 comprises 14 residues. J gave up 3 bases and V 3 bases, and 3 bases lay outside the gene matches. The CDR3: CASSFGTGLYEQYF. The DNA for the CDR3 is TGTGCCAGCAGCTTCGGGACAGGGCTCTACGAGCAGTACTTC.

The chain uses TRBV19 and TRBJ1-2, with D possibly matching TRBD1 (5 bases). V lost 5 bases, J lost 10 bases, and 11 bases lay in between. Germline V lookup: CDR1 LNHDA, CDR2 SQIVND (reference sequence). CDR3 length: 11 residues. CDR3 coding DNA: TGTGCCAGTAGTTCCAGGGACTCCTACACCTTC. Translation: CASSSRDSYTF.

This rearrangement joins TRBV28 to TRBJ2-2; D is ambiguous. Germline CDR1 reads MDHEN; CDR2 reads SYDVKM. V was cut by 5 bases and J by 6 bases, with 13 bases left in between. The CDR3 spans 14 residues. In DNA, the CDR3 is TGTGCCAGCAGTCTCACAAGCGTTTCCGGGGAGCTGTTTTTT. Translation: CASSLTSVSGELFF.

The chain has TRBV2 and TRBJ1-1; D gene ambiguous. CDR1 and CDR2 from the germline V gene are SNHLY and FYNNEI. The CDR3 is 14 residues long. The V end lost 3 bases, the J end lost 2 bases, and 10 bases lay between the germline ends. The CDR3 spells CASSEQKINTEAFF. The CDR3 DNA is TGTGCCAGCAGTGAGCAGAAAATAAACACTGAAGCTTTCTTT. The variable domain in full, with the rest retrieved from reference TRBV2 and TRBJ1-1, is EPEVTQTPSHQVTQMGQEVILRCVPISNHLYFYWYRQILGQKVEFLVSFYNNEISEKSEIFDDQFSVERPDGSNFTLKIRSTKLEDSAMYFCASSEQKINTEAFFGQGTRLTVV.

V is TRBV6-5 and J is TRBJ2-1; TRBD2 agrees at 7 bases. The V segment lost 0 bases and the J segment 6 bases; nucleotides outside the gene matches: 8. The CDR3 has 16 amino acids. Germline CDR1 is MNHEY and CDR2 is SVGAGI. The CDR3 here is CASSYSILAGVNEQFF. The CDR3 nucleotides are TGTGCCAGCAGTTACTCGATATTGGCGGGAGTCAATGAGCAGTTCTTC.

The gene calls are TRBV4-2 and TRBJ1-2, with D possibly matching TRBD1 (5 bases). The CDR3 is 16 residues long. V was shortened by 2 bases and J by 0 bases, with 13 bases between the two germline ends. Germline V gene data show CDR1 as LGHNA and CDR2 as YNFKEQ. Here the CDR3 DNA reads TGTGCCAGCAGCCAATCGGGGGACGGCCCTAACTATGGCTACACCTTC. This sequence encodes CASSQSGDGPNYGYTF.

V usage is TRBV28 and J usage is TRBJ2-1; D perhaps matches TRBD2 (6 bases). Germline assignment: CDR1 MDHEN and CDR2 SYDVKM. Trimming removed 4 bases at V and 7 bases at J, with 14 bases between. This CDR3 spans 14 amino acids. The CDR3 sequence: CASSSRTTRNEQFF. The CDR3 DNA follows: TGTGCCAGCAGTTCCCGGACTACTAGGAATGAGCAGTTCTTC. Complete variable domain (other parts from reference TRBV28 and TRBJ2-1): DVKVTQSSRYLVKRTGEKVFLECVQDMDHENMFWYRQDPGLGLRLIYFSYDVKMKEKGDIPEGYSVSREKKERFSLILESASTNQTSMYLCASSSRTTRNEQFFGPGTRLTVL.

V is TRBV13 and J is TRBJ2-7; TRBD1 matches 12 bases. CDR1 is PRHDT and CDR2 is FYEKMQ in the germline V gene (reference sequence). The CDR3 extends over 13 amino acids. V gave up 5 bases and J gave up 8 bases; unmatched junction bases: 4. For the CDR3, the DNA is TGTGCCAGCAGCGTCGGGACAGGGGGCCAGCAGTACGTC. This translates into CASSVGTGGQQYV.

The chain is built from TRBV9 and TRBJ2-3; TRBD2 matches 12 bases. Germline-derived CDR1 and CDR2 are SGDLS and YYNGEE. This CDR3 spans 17 amino acids. V shed 3 bases, J shed 3 bases, and the junction held 8 bases outside the gene matches. CDR3 sequence: CASSGTGTSGLTDTQYF. The CDR3 DNA follows: TGTGCCAGCAGCGGAACCGGGACTAGCGGGTTAACAGATACGCAGTATTTT.

The V call is TRBV7-9, the J call TRBJ2-7, with D possibly being TRBD1 (6 bases). The CDR3 contains 15 residues. The ends were cut back, 2 bases at V and 6 bases at J, with 17 bases in the middle. The germline CDR1 and CDR2 sequences are SEHNR and FQNEAQ (reference sequence). CDR3 residues: CASSLPSDRLGEQYF. CDR3 bases: TGTGCCAGCAGCTTACCCTCCGACAGGCTAGGCGAGCAGTACTTC.

The chain uses TRBV11-3 and TRBJ2-3; D ambiguous. This CDR3 spans 13 amino acids. Trimming shortened V by 4 bases and J by 5 bases, and 10 bases separated the two germline ends. The germline CDR1 and CDR2 sequences are SGHNT and YENEEA. In DNA, the CDR3 is TGTGCCAGCAGCTCCCGACATGAAGATACGCAGTATTTT. It translates to CASSSRHEDTQYF.